These 25 T cell receptor beta chains originate from one sample sequenced in a study of blood T cell repertoires in COVID-19. The method was immunoSEQ multiplex PCR; TCRdb's version includes in-frame clones alone and lacks a portion of them. The sample has about 410,000 clones; 90% are singletons. What was sequenced was PBMCs or T cells enriched from blood (not recorded which). Receptor source: a man aged 18 to 35 who had recovered from COVID-19.

V and J are TRBV24-1 and TRBJ1-2, with 10 bases lining up with TRBD1. There are 14 residues in the CDR3. Germline CDR1 reads KGHDR; CDR2 reads SFDVKD. V lost 4 bases to trimming and J lost 4 bases; unmatched junction nucleotides: 2. In nucleotides, the CDR3 is TGTGCCACCAGTGACCGGACAGGGGGCTATGGCTACACCTTC. Amino acid sequence: CATSDRTGGYGYTF.

CDR3 coding DNA: TGTGCCAGCAGTCCCACTAGAGGTGGGGAGACCCAGTACTTC. Its protein is CASSPTRGGETQYF. The V call is TRBV27, the J call TRBJ2-5, with a weak D call TRBD2 (5 bases). CDR3 length equals 14 residues. Per the germline V gene, CDR1 is MNHEY and CDR2 is SMNVEV (reference sequence). The germline V and J ends were trimmed by 5 bases and 5 bases, with 15 bases remaining between them.

This chain uses TRBV18 with TRBJ2-7, with TRBD1 as a possible D gene (5 bases). The V gene's germline CDR1 is KGHSH and CDR2 LQKENI. Between the trimmed V and J ends, which lost 6 bases and 4 bases, there was a span of 13 bases. The CDR3 is 13 amino acids. The DNA for the CDR3 is TGTGCCAGCTCGCCAGGGTTCGGGTACGAGCAGTACTTC. Translating it yields CASSPGFGYEQYF. The complete variable domain, with remaining parts taken from reference TRBV18 and TRBJ2-7, reads NAGVMQNPRHLVRRRGQEARLRCSPMKGHSHVYWYRQLPEEGLKFMVYLQKENIIDESGMPKERFSAEFPKEGPSILRIQQVVRGDSAAYFCASSPGFGYEQYFGPGTRLTVT.

V is TRBV28 and J is TRBJ1-1; 8 bases agree with TRBD1. This CDR3 is 15 amino acids long. The V segment lost 5 bases and the J segment 7 bases; nucleotides outside the gene matches: 12. The germline gives CDR1 MDHEN, CDR2 SYDVKM. The DNA of the CDR3 is TGTGCCAGCAGTATTTCGCGCGCGGGACAGGATGAAGCTTTCTTT. Amino acids: CASSISRAGQDEAFF. Based on the CDR3 plus reference TRBV28 and TRBJ1-1, the full variable domain is DVKVTQSSRYLVKRTGEKVFLECVQDMDHENMFWYRQDPGLGLRLIYFSYDVKMKEKGDIPEGYSVSREKKERFSLILESASTNQTSMYLCASSISRAGQDEAFFGQGTRLTVV.

This rearrangement joins TRBV10-2 to TRBJ2-1; 11 nucleotides line up with TRBD2. J lost 10 bases, V lost 2 bases, and 7 bases had no gene match. CDR3 length equals 15 residues. CDR1 is WSHSY, CDR2 SAAADI, per germline. Here the CDR3 DNA reads TGCGCCAGCAGTGAGCCACTAGCGGGGGTGGGAGAGCAGTTCTTC. Its protein is CASSEPLAGVGEQFF.

This clone was seen only a few times. The gene calls are TRBV10-1 and TRBJ2-3; D is perhaps TRBD2 (5 bases). This CDR3 has 18 amino acids. The V end was cut by 4 bases, the J end by 3 bases, with 23 bases between. Germline V gene lookup returns CDR1 WNHNN and CDR2 SYGVQD (reference sequence). The CDR3 bases are TGCGCCAGCAGTGCCTTCGGGGTGGGTAAGGCGAGTACAGATACGCAGTATTTT. The encoded protein is CASSAFGVGKASTDTQYF.

The chain combines TRBV6-6 with TRBJ1-6, with 7 bases that match TRBD1. CDR3 length: 15 residues. In germline, CDR1 is MNHNY, CDR2 SVGAGI (reference sequence). The V gene end was trimmed by 4 bases and the J gene end by 7 bases; junction bases not matched to a gene: 7. CDR3 region: CASSSTGTANSPLHF. As DNA, the CDR3 is TGTGCCAGCAGTTCCACCGGGACAGCCAATTCACCCCTCCACTTT.

As to this clone: The junction shows a germline mismatch at one end, possibly a read error. The chain combines TRBV10-1 with TRBJ1-2; D gene unclear. CDR3 length: 10 residues. The germline gives CDR1 WNHNN, CDR2 SYGVQD (reference sequence). The CDR3 nucleotides read TGCGCCAGCAGTGATGACGAGACACCCTTC. Translated, it gives CASSDDETPF.

V gene TRBV4-1 combines with J gene TRBJ2-3; D is perhaps TRBD2 (6 bases). The CDR3 totals 15 residues. CDR1 and CDR2 from the germline V gene are MGHRA and YSYEKL. Trimming left V 9 bases short and J 4 bases short, with 20 bases between. The CDR3 bases are TGCGCCAGTTGTCAAAGCGGGTTAGGGGCAGATACGCAGTATTTT. Residues: CASCQSGLGADTQYF.

The gene calls are TRBV3-1 (or the pseudogene TRBV3-2) and TRBJ2-3; 10 nucleotides agree with TRBD2. The CDR3 is 17 amino acids. Per the germline V gene, CDR1 is LGHDT and CDR2 is YNNKEL (reference sequence). The V and J ends lost 4 bases and 1 base, in that order; junction bases with no gene match: 8. In DNA form, the CDR3 reads TGTGCCAGCAGCCGAAAGACCGGGACTAGCGGCACAGATACGCAGTATTTT. This translates into CASSRKTGTSGTDTQYF.

The chain couples TRBV9 to TRBJ1-2; 8 bases match TRBD1. With V trimmed by 0 bases and J by 6 bases, 1 base remained unmatched. CDR3 length: 13 amino acids. Germline V gives CDR1 SGDLS, CDR2 YYNGEE. CDR3 region: CASSVGTGHGYTF. The CDR3 DNA reads as TGTGCCAGCAGCGTAGGGACAGGGCATGGCTACACCTTC.

The rearrangement uses TRBV7-2 and TRBJ1-3, with 9 bases aligning to TRBD1. Germline V CDR1 and CDR2: SGHTA, FQGNSA. With V trimmed by 3 bases and J by 3 bases, 6 bases remained unmatched. This CDR3 is built from 16 residues. The CDR3 coding sequence is TGTGCCAGCAGCTTTGGGACAGGGATTTTTGGAAACACCATATATTTT. Its translation: CASSFGTGIFGNTIYF.

This clone has a single count. The chain carries TRBV6-5 and TRBJ2-3; 9 bases fit TRBD1. The CDR3 is made up of 16 amino acids. In germline, CDR1 is MNHEY, CDR2 SVGAGI. J gave up 2 bases and V 4 bases, and 7 bases lay outside the gene matches. CDR3 protein: CASSSARDRATDTQYF. DNA of the CDR3: TGTGCCAGCAGTTCAGCCCGGGACAGGGCCACAGATACGCAGTATTTT.

The chain combines TRBV28 with TRBJ2-2; 9 nucleotides match TRBD1. This CDR3 region has 16 residues. Per the germline V gene, CDR1 is MDHEN and CDR2 is SYDVKM. Germline trimming cut 2 bases from V and 1 base from J; bases unmatched to any gene: 2. CDR3 DNA sequence: TGTGCCAGCAGTTTACCGGGACAGGGGAACACCGGGGAGCTGTTTTTT. Translated, it gives CASSLPGQGNTGELFF. The full variable domain, with the rest looked up from reference TRBV28 and TRBJ2-2, is DVKVTQSSRYLVKRTGEKVFLECVQDMDHENMFWYRQDPGLGLRLIYFSYDVKMKEKGDIPEGYSVSREKKERFSLILESASTNQTSMYLCASSLPGQGNTGELFFGEGSRLTVL.

This rearrangement joins TRBV11-1 to TRBJ1-1; D unresolved. Trimming pared 3 bases from V and 0 bases from J, leaving 8 bases between. This CDR3 region has 14 residues. In germline, CDR1 is SGHAT, CDR2 FQDESV (reference sequence). The CDR3 sequence is CASSLSLLNTEAFF. Here the CDR3 DNA reads TGTGCCAGCAGCTTGTCTCTACTGAACACTGAAGCTTTCTTT.

The J gene is TRBJ2-1, the V gene TRBV11-2; TRBD2 matches 9 bases. CDR1 is SGHAT and CDR2 is FQNNGV in the germline V gene. V was pared by 1 base and J by 5 bases, with 12 bases of the junction left unmatched. CDR3 length: 18 residues. The DNA for the CDR3 is TGTGCCAGCAGCTTAGGAGCGGGGGGTCCGAGGGGACACAATGAGCAGTTCTTC. The encoded protein is CASSLGAGGPRGHNEQFF.

The rearrangement joins TRBV15 to TRBJ1-2; 10 positions match TRBD1. CDR1 and CDR2 from the germline V gene are LNHNV and YYDKDF (reference sequence). The CDR3 consists of 13 residues. The CDR3 spells CAVGGQGNYGYTF. DNA for the CDR3: TGTGCTGTCGGGGGACAGGGGAACTATGGCTACACCTTC.

The rearrangement links TRBV30 to TRBJ1-4; TRBD1 is a possible D gene (6 bases). The CDR3 covers 11 residues. Looked up from germline, CDR1 is GTSNPN and CDR2 is SVGIG (reference sequence). V was trimmed by 0 bases and J by 14 bases, leaving 10 bases between them. The CDR3 coding sequence is TGTGCCTGGAGTGTACGGGACACCCTGTTTTTT. It translates to CAWSVRDTLFF.

This chain links TRBV7-3 with TRBJ2-1, with D perhaps TRBD2 (6 bases). Germline CDR1 reads SGHTA; CDR2 reads FQGTGA. The CDR3 covers 15 residues. V was cut by 2 bases and J by 4 bases, with 12 bases left in between. The CDR3 here is CASSLSAGPYNEQFF. CDR3 DNA: TGTGCCAGCAGCTTATCGGCGGGGCCATACAATGAGCAGTTCTTC.

The chain combines TRBV10-3 with TRBJ2-7; TRBD2 might be the D (6 bases). Trimming cost V 3 bases and J 1 base, with 10 bases left between them. CDR1 ENHRY and CDR2 SYGVKD come from the germline V gene. CDR3 size: 14 residues. CDR3 in DNA: TGTGCCATCAGTGACCTCGGGACTTCCTACGAGCAGTACTTC. Protein: CAISDLGTSYEQYF.

This chain links TRBV19 with TRBJ1-1; perhaps TRBD1 as D (5 bases). V was cut by 1 base and J by 2 bases, with 8 bases left in between. CDR1 and CDR2 from the germline V gene are LNHDA and SQIVND (reference sequence). CDR3 length: 14 residues. CDR3 protein: CASSIGGPNTEAFF. The CDR3 nucleotides read TGTGCCAGTAGTATAGGGGGCCCTAACACTGAAGCTTTCTTT.

The J gene is TRBJ1-1, the V gene TRBV9; 12 nucleotides line up with TRBD1. The CDR3 contains 17 residues. Per germline, CDR1 SGDLS and CDR2 YYNGEE. V gave up 5 bases and J gave up 5 bases; unmatched junction bases: 13. DNA of the CDR3: TGTGCCAGCAGTGCGACCGGGACAGGGGGCAGGGGGACTGAAGCTTTCTTT. The encoded protein is CASSATGTGGRGTEAFF. Together with reference TRBV9 and TRBJ1-1, the CDR3 gives the full variable domain: DSGVTQTPKHLITATGQRVTLRCSPRSGDLSVYWYQQSLDQGLQFLIQYYNGEERAKGNILERFSAQQFPDLHSELNLSSLELGDSALYFCASSATGTGGRGTEAFFGQGTRLTVV.

The chain joins TRBV7-9 to TRBJ2-5; TRBD2 matches 9 bases. Germline CDR1 and CDR2: SEHNR and FQNEAQ (reference sequence). The CDR3 runs to 16 residues. V was pared by 1 base and J by 3 bases, with 6 bases of the junction left unmatched. The CDR3 DNA reads TGTGCCAGCAGCTTAGTTGGGTTAGCGGGAGAAGAGACCCAGTACTTC. Its translation: CASSLVGLAGEETQYF.

This sequence joins TRBV19 and TRBJ1-5; 7 nucleotides line up with TRBD1. V was clipped by 5 bases and J by 4 bases; unmatched bases: 17. This CDR3 is 18 amino acids long. Per the germline V gene, CDR1 is LNHDA and CDR2 is SQIVND (reference sequence). CDR3 region: CASSWGNTRGPKNQPQHF. The CDR3 bases are TGTGCCAGTAGTTGGGGAAATACAAGGGGGCCAAAAAATCAGCCCCAGCATTTT.

V gene TRBV6-4 combines with J gene TRBJ1-2, with 7 bases identical to TRBD1. Trimming at V came to 4 bases and at J to 4 bases, leaving 9 bases not matched to a gene. Germline V gene sequence: CDR1 MRHNA, CDR2 SNTAGT. The CDR3 runs to 15 residues. CDR3 nucleotide sequence: TGTGCCAGCAGTGTATGGGACAGAGCCCTCTATGGCTACACCTTC. Translation gives CASSVWDRALYGYTF.